One and the same sample provided the 12 T cell receptor beta chains below, sequenced in a study of a mutant IDH1 vaccine in newly diagnosed glioma. The data were produced by immunoSEQ multiplex PCR, yet TCRdb's version contains in-frame clones alone and is incomplete. The repertoire includes roughly 130,000 clones, just under 80% of them detected once, and about 5.5% sits in the top ten. Time point here: week 11, during vaccination. The vaccine gave 300 ug of a 20-mer mutant IDH1 peptide subcutaneously per dose. Their recognized antigens are unknown. Sequencing used PBMCs, obtained from a glioma patient whose treatment included an IDH1 peptide vaccine. The source of these receptors is a man aged 35 to 55 with glioma.

This chain uses TRBV6-5 with TRBJ1-5; D possibly corresponds to TRBD1 (6 bases). From germline, CDR1 is MNHEY and CDR2 SVGAGI. The length of the CDR3 is 14 residues. V was pared by 5 bases and J by 4 bases, with 12 bases between. This CDR3 is CASSGRGLNQPQHF. Here the CDR3 DNA reads TGTGCCAGCAGTGGTCGGGGGCTTAATCAGCCCCAGCATTTT.

The rearrangement uses TRBV9 and TRBJ2-1; D is unclear. Between the trimmed V and J ends, which lost 3 bases and 1 base, there was a span of 14 bases. This CDR3 spans 16 amino acids. Germline V gene sequence: CDR1 SGDLS, CDR2 YYNGEE. The CDR3 region has the DNA TGTGCCAGCAGCGCGTCAGACCCCGAATCCTACAATGAGCAGTTCTTC. Its translation: CASSASDPESYNEQFF.

This chain joins TRBV6-5 and TRBJ2-5, with D uncertain. CDR3 size: 13 residues. The V end was cut by 11 bases, the J end by 5 bases, with 18 bases between. The germline V gene has CDR1 MNHEY and CDR2 SVGAGI. The DNA for the CDR3 is TGTGCCTGCACTGCGAGTGTGGGGGAGACCCAGTACTTC. This codes for CACTASVGETQYF.

This chain connects TRBV6-5 to TRBJ2-5; 12 nucleotides line up with TRBD2. This CDR3 has 15 amino acids. The V gene's germline CDR1 is MNHEY and CDR2 SVGAGI. With V trimmed by 5 bases and J by 5 bases, 6 bases remained unmatched. CDR3 protein: CASSVTSGGGETQYF. CDR3 coding DNA: TGTGCCAGCAGTGTGACTAGCGGGGGTGGGGAGACCCAGTACTTC.

The chain couples TRBV6-1 to TRBJ1-1; 7 bases line up with TRBD1. CDR3 size: 12 residues. Germline CDR1 and CDR2: MNHNS and SASEGT. The trim removed 3 bases at V and 7 bases at J, leaving 2 bases unmatched. CDR3 residues: CASSDRTGEAFF. The CDR3 DNA is TGTGCCAGCAGTGATCGGACAGGTGAAGCTTTCTTT.

The rearrangement uses TRBV19 and TRBJ1-5, with D maybe TRBD1 (6 bases). The CDR3 extends over 14 amino acids. Trimming left V 5 bases short and J 0 bases short, with 8 bases between. Germline CDR1 LNHDA, CDR2 SQIVND (reference sequence). This CDR3 reads CASSGQHSNQPQHF. CDR3 coding DNA: TGTGCCAGTAGTGGACAGCATAGCAATCAGCCCCAGCATTTT.

The chain uses TRBV23-1 and TRBJ2-3, with 7 positions matching TRBD1. TRBV23-1 is an ORF; its function is uncertain. Trimming took 4 bases from V and 7 from J; bases not matched to a gene: 14. The CDR3 sequence is 16 residues long. CDR3 DNA: TGCGCCAGCAGTCCCGGGACAGTGTCATCCCCCTATACGCAGTATTTT. This encodes CASSPGTVSSPYTQYF.

The chain is built from TRBV5-1 and TRBJ1-1; TRBD1 agrees at 12 bases. The CDR3 spans 17 residues. Germline CDR1 and CDR2: SGHRS and YFSETQ. Unmatched junction bases numbered 7, after V lost 4 bases and J lost 0 bases. The CDR3 reads CASSTGQGALLNTEAFF. Written as DNA, the CDR3 is TGCGCCAGCAGCACGGGACAGGGGGCCCTCTTGAACACTGAAGCTTTCTTT.

The chain couples TRBV7-2 to TRBJ2-4, with TRBD1 as a possible D gene (6 bases). This CDR3 has 17 amino acids. From germline, CDR1 is SGHTA and CDR2 FQGNSA. V was clipped by 5 bases and J by 6 bases, with 23 bases between them. CDR3 residues: CASSHNRVPTPRNIQYF. CDR3 nucleotide sequence: TGTGCCAGCAGCCACAACAGGGTCCCCACACCTAGAAACATTCAGTACTTC.

V usage is TRBV5-4 and J usage is TRBJ2-3, with D unresolved. The CDR3 contains 13 residues. Germline lookup yields CDR1 SGHNT and CDR2 YYREEE (reference sequence). Trimming removed 9 bases at V and 4 bases at J, with 15 bases between. CDR3 in DNA: TGTGCCATGTCCGACCCCCGGGCAGATACGCAGTATTTT. It yields the protein CAMSDPRADTQYF.

V usage is TRBV2 and J usage is TRBJ2-7, with D tentatively TRBD1 (5 bases). Germline V gives CDR1 SNHLY, CDR2 FYNNEI. Trimming stripped 8 bases from V and 5 bases from J, with 13 bases between. The CDR3 spans 12 residues. This CDR3 reads CASGSGRHEQYF. In DNA, the CDR3 is TGTGCCAGCGGTTCAGGGCGGCACGAGCAGTACTTC.

The table lists this clone with a few counts. The gene calls are TRBV19 and TRBJ2-5; 10 bases agree with TRBD2. This CDR3 has 15 residues. The ends lost 7 bases at V and 5 bases at J; junction bases unmatched: 10. Germline values: CDR1 LNHDA, CDR2 SQIVND (reference sequence). The CDR3 is CASTSTSGLRETQYF. CDR3 coding DNA: TGTGCCAGTACTTCGACTAGCGGGCTACGGGAGACCCAGTACTTC.